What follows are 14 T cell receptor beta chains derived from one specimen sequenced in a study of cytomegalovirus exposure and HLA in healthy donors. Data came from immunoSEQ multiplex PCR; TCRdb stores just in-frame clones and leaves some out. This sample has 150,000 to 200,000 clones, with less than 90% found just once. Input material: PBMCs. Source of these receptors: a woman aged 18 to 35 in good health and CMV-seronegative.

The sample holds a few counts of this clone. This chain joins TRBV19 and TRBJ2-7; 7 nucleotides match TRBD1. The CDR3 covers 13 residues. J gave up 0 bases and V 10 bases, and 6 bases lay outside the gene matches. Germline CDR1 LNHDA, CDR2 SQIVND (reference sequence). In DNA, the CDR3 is TGTGCCACTACAGGGGACAGCTCCTACGAGCAGTACTTC. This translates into CATTGDSSYEQYF.

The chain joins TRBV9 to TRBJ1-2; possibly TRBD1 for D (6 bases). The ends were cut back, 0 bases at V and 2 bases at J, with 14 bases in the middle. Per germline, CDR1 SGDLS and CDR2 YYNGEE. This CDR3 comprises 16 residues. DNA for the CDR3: TGTGCCAGCAGCGTAGTTCCACAGGGTCTGAACTATGGCTACACCTTC. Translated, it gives CASSVVPQGLNYGYTF.

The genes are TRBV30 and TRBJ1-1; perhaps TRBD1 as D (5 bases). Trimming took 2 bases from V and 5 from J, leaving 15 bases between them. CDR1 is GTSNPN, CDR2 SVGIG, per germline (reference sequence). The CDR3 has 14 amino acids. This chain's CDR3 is CAWSRGLARTEAFF. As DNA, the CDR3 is TGTGCCTGGAGTAGGGGCCTGGCTCGGACTGAAGCTTTCTTT.

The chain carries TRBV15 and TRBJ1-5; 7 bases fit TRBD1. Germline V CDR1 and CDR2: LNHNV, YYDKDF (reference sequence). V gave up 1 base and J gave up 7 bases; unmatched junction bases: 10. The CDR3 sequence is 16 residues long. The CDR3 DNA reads TGTGCCACCAGCAGAGCTCGGGCAGGGGGAAGGCAGCCCCAGCATTTT. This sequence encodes CATSRARAGGRQPQHF.

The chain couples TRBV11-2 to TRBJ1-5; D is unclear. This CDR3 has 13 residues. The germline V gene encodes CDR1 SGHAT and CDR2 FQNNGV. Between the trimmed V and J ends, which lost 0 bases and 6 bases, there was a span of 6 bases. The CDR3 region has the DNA TGTGCCAGCAGCTTAGAAGGAGGTCAGCCCCAGCATTTT. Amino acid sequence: CASSLEGGQPQHF.

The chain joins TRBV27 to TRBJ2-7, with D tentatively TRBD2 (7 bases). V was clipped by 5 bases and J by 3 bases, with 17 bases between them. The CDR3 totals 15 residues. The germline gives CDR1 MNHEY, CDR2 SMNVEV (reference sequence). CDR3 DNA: TGTGCCAGCAGTCCAGGGAGGGGGACTGGCTACGAGCAGTACTTC. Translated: CASSPGRGTGYEQYF.

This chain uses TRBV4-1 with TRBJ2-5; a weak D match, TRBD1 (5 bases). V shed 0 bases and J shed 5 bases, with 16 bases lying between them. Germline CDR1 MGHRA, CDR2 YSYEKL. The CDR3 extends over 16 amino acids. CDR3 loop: CASSQDRSQGGETQYF. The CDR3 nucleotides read TGCGCCAGCAGCCAAGATCGAAGTCAGGGTGGGGAGACCCAGTACTTC.

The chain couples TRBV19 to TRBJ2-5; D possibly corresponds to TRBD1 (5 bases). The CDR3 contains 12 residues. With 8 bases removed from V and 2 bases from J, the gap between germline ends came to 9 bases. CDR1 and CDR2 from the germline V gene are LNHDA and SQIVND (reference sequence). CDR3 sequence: CASPDRQETQYF. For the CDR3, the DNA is TGTGCCAGTCCAGACAGACAAGAGACCCAGTACTTC. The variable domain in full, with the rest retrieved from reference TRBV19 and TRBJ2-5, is DGGITQSPKYLFRKEGQNVTLSCEQNLNHDAMYWYRQDPGQGLRLIYYSQIVNDFQKGDIAEGYSVSREKKESFPLTVTSAQKNPTAFYLCASPDRQETQYFGPGTRLLVL.

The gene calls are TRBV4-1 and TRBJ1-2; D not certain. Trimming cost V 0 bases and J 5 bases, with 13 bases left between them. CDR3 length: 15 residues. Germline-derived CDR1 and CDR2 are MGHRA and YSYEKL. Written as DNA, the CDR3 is TGCGCCAGCAGCCAAGACTCTTCCCTCCAGTATGGCTACACCTTC. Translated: CASSQDSSLQYGYTF.

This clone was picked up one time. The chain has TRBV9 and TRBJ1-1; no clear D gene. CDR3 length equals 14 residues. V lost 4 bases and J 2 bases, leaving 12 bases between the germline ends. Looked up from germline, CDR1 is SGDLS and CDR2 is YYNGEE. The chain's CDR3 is CASSPSPFNTEAFF. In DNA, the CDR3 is TGTGCCAGCAGCCCCTCCCCCTTTAACACTGAAGCTTTCTTT. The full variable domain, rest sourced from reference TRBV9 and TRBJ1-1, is DSGVTQTPKHLITATGQRVTLRCSPRSGDLSVYWYQQSLDQGLQFLIQYYNGEERAKGNILERFSAQQFPDLHSELNLSSLELGDSALYFCASSPSPFNTEAFFGQGTRLTVV.

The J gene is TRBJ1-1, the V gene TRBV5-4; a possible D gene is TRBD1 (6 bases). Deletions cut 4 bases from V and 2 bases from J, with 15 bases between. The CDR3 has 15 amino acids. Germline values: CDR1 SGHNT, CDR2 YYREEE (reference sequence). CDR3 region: CASSGSGHPNTEAFF. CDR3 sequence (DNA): TGTGCCAGCAGCGGGTCGGGACACCCAAACACTGAAGCTTTCTTT.

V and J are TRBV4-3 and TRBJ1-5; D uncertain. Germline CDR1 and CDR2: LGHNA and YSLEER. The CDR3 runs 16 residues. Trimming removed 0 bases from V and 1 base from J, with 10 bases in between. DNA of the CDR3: TGCGCCAGCAGCCAAGACCGTTCGAGGAGCAATCAGCCCCAGCATTTT. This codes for CASSQDRSRSNQPQHF.

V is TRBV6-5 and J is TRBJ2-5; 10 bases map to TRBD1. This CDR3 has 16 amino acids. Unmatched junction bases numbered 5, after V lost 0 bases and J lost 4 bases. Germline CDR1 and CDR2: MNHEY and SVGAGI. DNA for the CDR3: TGTGCCAGCAGTTACTCGATCGGGGACAGGGGAGAGACCCAGTACTTC. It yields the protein CASSYSIGDRGETQYF.

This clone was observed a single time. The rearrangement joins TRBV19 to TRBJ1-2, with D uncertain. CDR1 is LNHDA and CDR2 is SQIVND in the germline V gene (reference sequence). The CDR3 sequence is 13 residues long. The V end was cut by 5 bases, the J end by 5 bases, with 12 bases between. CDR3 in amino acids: CASSDGVAYGYTF. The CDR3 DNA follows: TGTGCCAGTAGTGACGGAGTGGCTTATGGCTACACCTTC.